Presented here are 17 T cell receptor beta chains from one specimen sequenced in a study of blood T cells in healthy people across ages. Through a sample-barcoded 5' primer and a J-beta primer mix, a second PCR was run for roughly 7 to 12 cycles. TCRdb used MiXCR to reprocess the 5' RACE reads, holding one entry per CDR3 protein. The repertoire consists of about 730,000 distinct CDR3 sequences, with roughly 45% occurring once and the leading ten covering 20% to 25%. Sequences were obtained from blood. These receptors were collected from an older woman in good health.

In its sample, this clonotype was seen many times. CDR3: CSAGPQGIYGYTF. CDR3 nucleotide sequence: TGCAGTGCCGGACCTCAGGGGATTTATGGCTACACCTTC. The chain joins TRBV20-1 to TRBJ1-2, with D possibly TRBD1 on 6 matching bases. The CDR3 has 13 residues. The V gene lost 6 bases and the J gene lost 5 bases, with 16 bases spanning the gap. Germline CDR1 is DFQATT and CDR2 is SNEGSKA (reference sequence).

The chain employs TRBV29-1 and TRBJ2-5; D gene unclear. The CDR3 spans 12 residues. Trimming shortened V by 4 bases and J by 3 bases, and 9 bases separated the two germline ends. CDR1 and CDR2 from the germline V gene are SQVTM and ANQGSEA. CDR3 nucleotides: TGCAGCGTTGGCTCTACAGAAGAGACCCAGTACTTC. Amino acids: CSVGSTEETQYF.

This clonotype has at least ten counts. J is TRBJ2-5 and V is TRBV4-2; 11 bases map to TRBD2. V shed 0 bases, J shed 4 bases, and the junction held 10 bases outside the gene matches. The CDR3 runs 18 residues. Germline loops: CDR1 LGHNA, CDR2 YNFKEQ. Here the CDR3 reads CASSQETRGSGRGETQYF. CDR3 bases: TGTGCCAGCAGCCAAGAAACTAGGGGTAGCGGGAGGGGAGAGACCCAGTACTTC.

The J gene is TRBJ2-3, the V gene TRBV6-5; D may be TRBD2 (6 bases). The CDR3 runs 14 residues. V lost 8 bases, J lost 0 bases, and 12 bases lay in between. CDR1 and CDR2 from the germline V gene are MNHEY and SVGAGI. This CDR3 reads CASGRSGSTDTQYF. In DNA, the CDR3 is TGTGCCAGCGGAAGAAGCGGGAGCACAGATACGCAGTATTTT.

This clonotype was observed a few times. This chain joins TRBV11-2 and TRBJ2-7; D is perhaps TRBD1 or TRBD2 (6 bases each). In germline, CDR1 is SGHAT, CDR2 FQNNGV. The CDR3 totals 15 residues. V was clipped by 4 bases and J by 3 bases, with 16 bases between them. The CDR3 sequence is CASSSGGGGGYEQYF. The CDR3 nucleotides are TGTGCCAGCAGCTCTGGAGGAGGGGGAGGCTACGAGCAGTACTTC.

In this sample, this clonotype turned up a few times. The chain couples TRBV7-7 to TRBJ2-5; D call uncertain. Between the trimmed V and J ends, which lost 5 bases and 4 bases, there was a span of 11 bases. Per the germline V gene, CDR1 is SSHAT and CDR2 is FNYEAQ (reference sequence). The CDR3 contains 13 residues. The CDR3 nucleotides read TGTGCCAGCAGCCGTCAGCCCGTAGAGACCCAGTACTTC. This encodes CASSRQPVETQYF.

Of note for this clonotype: The junction departs from the called germline gene at one end, perhaps through a read error. CDR3: CSAVAGGPTRYNGQFF. CDR3 nucleotide sequence: TGCAGTGCTGTGGCGGGAGGGCCGACCCGTTACAATGGGCAGTTCTTC. The chain couples TRBV20-1 to TRBJ2-1; TRBD2 agrees at 9 bases. Germline CDR1 and CDR2: DFQATT and SNEGSKA (reference sequence). The CDR3 length is 16 residues.

The chain uses TRBV5-1 and TRBJ2-5; D is unresolved. The DNA end lines up better with TRBJ2-7; the J call may be wrong. Germline loops: CDR1 SGHRS, CDR2 YFSETQ. The CDR3 loop spans 13 amino acids. The CDR3 is CASSFRAPDEQYF. The CDR3, as DNA: TGCGCCAGCAGCTTCCGGGCCCCGGACGAGCAGTACTTC.

The rearrangement joins TRBV21-1 to TRBJ2-7; the table gives TRBD2 as D, unverified against the DNA. TRBV21-1 is a pseudogene locus. This CDR3 spans 16 amino acids. The CDR3 is CASSKASPRDSYEQYF. The DNA for the CDR3 is TGTGCCAGCAGCAAAGCTTCTCCCCGGGACTCCTACGAGCAGTACTTC.

A remark on this clonotype: Since a much larger clone is just one base distant, this may be a read error. The V call is TRBV7-2, the J call TRBJ2-7; perhaps TRBD2 as D (5 bases). CDR1 SGHTA and CDR2 FQGNSA come from the germline V gene. Trimming took off 4 bases at V and 4 bases at J, with 14 bases between the two ends. The CDR3 runs to 14 residues. CDR3 bases: TGTGCCAGCAGCTCCCCGGACTGGGGATACGAGCAGTACTTC. Encoded protein: CASSSPDWGYEQYF.

This clonotype has a handful of counts. One end of the junction is discordant with germline, which a read error may explain. The chain has TRBV12-3 or TRBV12-4 and TRBJ2-3; no firm D call. This CDR3 is 12 amino acids long. The CDR3 DNA reads as TGTGCCAGCCGTTTCTTGGAAGATACGCAGTATTTT. This gives the protein CASRFLEDTQYF.

This chain joins TRBV25-1 and TRBJ2-5; 8 bases are a match to TRBD2. The CDR3 has 15 amino acids. Germline V gives CDR1 MGHDK, CDR2 SYGVNS. After removal of 3 bases from V and 11 bases from J, the junction contained 14 bases not matched to a gene. The CDR3 DNA follows: TGTGCCAGCAGTGAGGGCGGGAGGAGCTACAATGAGCAGTACTTC. This gives the protein CASSEGGRSYNEQYF.

This chain connects TRBV12-3 or TRBV12-4 to TRBJ1-1; no reliable D call. Trimming cost V 5 bases and J 1 base, with 14 bases left between them. The CDR3 extends over 15 amino acids. In nucleotides, the CDR3 is TGTGCCAGCAGTAAAGGACGGTGGGGGAACACTGAAGCTTTCTTT. Encoded protein: CASSKGRWGNTEAFF.

The chain employs TRBV7-9 and TRBJ2-3; either TRBD1 or TRBD2 may fit D (5 bases each). The V gene lost 2 bases and the J gene lost 6 bases, with 12 bases spanning the gap. The germline V gene encodes CDR1 SEHNR and CDR2 FQNEAQ (reference sequence). This CDR3 region has 14 residues. The CDR3 sequence is CASSLSGAGDTQYF. Here the CDR3 DNA reads TGTGCCAGCAGCTTATCCGGGGCGGGTGATACGCAGTATTTT.

The chain joins TRBV29-1 to TRBJ2-5, with 7 bases aligning to TRBD1. The CDR3 spans 13 residues. V dropped 2 bases and J dropped 5; count of bases not matched to a gene: 5. Looked up from germline, CDR1 is SQVTM and CDR2 is ANQGSEA. CDR3 amino acids: CSVEFTGVETQYF. The CDR3 DNA sequence: TGCAGCGTTGAATTCACAGGGGTGGAGACCCAGTACTTC. The entire variable domain, with the rest obtained from reference TRBV29-1 and TRBJ2-5, is as follows: SAVISQKPSRDICQRGTSLTIQCQVDSQVTMMFWYRQQPGQSLTLIATANQGSEATYESGFVIDKFPISRPNLTFSTLTVSNMSPEDSSIYLCSVEFTGVETQYFGPGTRLLVL.

V gene TRBV28 combines with J gene TRBJ2-5, with no clear D. Looked up from germline, CDR1 is MDHEN and CDR2 is SYDVKM. V was pared by 2 bases and J by 1 base, with 11 bases between. The CDR3 runs to 15 residues. The CDR3: CASSLIVGSQETQYF. The CDR3, as DNA: TGTGCCAGCAGTTTAATCGTGGGATCCCAAGAGACCCAGTACTTC.

The CDR3 reads CASSYSPGAGEKLFF. CDR3 in DNA: TGTGCCAGCAGTTACTCCCCCGGGGCGGGGGAAAAACTGTTTTTT. The chain employs TRBV6-5 and TRBJ1-4; TRBD1 is a possible D gene (5 bases). CDR3 length: 15 residues. The germline gives CDR1 MNHEY, CDR2 SVGAGI. V lost 0 bases and J lost 8, with 13 bases in between.